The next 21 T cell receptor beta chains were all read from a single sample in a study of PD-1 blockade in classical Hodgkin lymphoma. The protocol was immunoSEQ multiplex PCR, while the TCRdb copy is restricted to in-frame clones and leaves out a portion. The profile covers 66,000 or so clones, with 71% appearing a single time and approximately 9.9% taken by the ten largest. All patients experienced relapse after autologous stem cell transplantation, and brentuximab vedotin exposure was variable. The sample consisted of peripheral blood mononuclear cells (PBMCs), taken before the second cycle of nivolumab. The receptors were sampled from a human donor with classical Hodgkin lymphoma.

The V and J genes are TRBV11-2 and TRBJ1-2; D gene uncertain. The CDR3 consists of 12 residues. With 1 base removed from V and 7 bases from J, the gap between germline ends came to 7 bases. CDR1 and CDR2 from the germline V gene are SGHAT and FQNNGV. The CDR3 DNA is TGTGCCAGCAGCTTAGTGGGCAGTGGCTACACCTTC. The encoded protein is CASSLVGSGYTF.

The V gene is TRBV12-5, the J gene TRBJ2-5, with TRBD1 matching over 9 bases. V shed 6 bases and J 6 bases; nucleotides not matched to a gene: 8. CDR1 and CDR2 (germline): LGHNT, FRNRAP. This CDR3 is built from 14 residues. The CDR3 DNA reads TGTGCTAGTGGCATCACTACAGGGGGCAAGACCCAGTACTTC. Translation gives CASGITTGGKTQYF.

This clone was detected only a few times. The CDR3 protein is CASSLIGTNTGELFF. CDR3 bases: TGCGCCAGCAGCTTGATAGGGACGAACACCGGGGAGCTGTTTTTT. This chain uses TRBV5-1 with TRBJ2-2; the D is unclear. V shed 1 base and J shed 0 bases, with 7 bases lying between them. Looked up from germline, CDR1 is SGHRS and CDR2 is YFSETQ. The CDR3 sequence is 15 residues long.

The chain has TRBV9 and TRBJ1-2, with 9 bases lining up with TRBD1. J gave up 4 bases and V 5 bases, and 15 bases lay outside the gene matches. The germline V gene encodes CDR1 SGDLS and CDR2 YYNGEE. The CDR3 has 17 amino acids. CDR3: CASSEALGQGLGYGYTF. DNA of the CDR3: TGTGCCAGCAGTGAGGCATTGGGACAGGGTCTTGGCTATGGCTACACCTTC.

CDR3: CASSLIDTGLGNEQFF. CDR3 DNA: TGTGCCAGCAGCTTAATAGATACAGGGTTAGGCAATGAGCAGTTCTTC. This sequence joins TRBV7-3 and TRBJ2-1; maybe TRBD1 (6 bases). V lost 1 base and J 6 bases, leaving 16 bases between the germline ends. There are 16 residues in the CDR3. CDR1 SGHTA and CDR2 FQGTGA come from the germline V gene. Supplemented by reference TRBV7-3 and TRBJ2-1, the full variable domain reads GAGVSQTPSNKVTEKGKYVELRCDPISGHTALYWYRQSLGQGPEFLIYFQGTGAADDSGLPNDRFFAVRPEGSVSTLKIQRTERGDSAVYLCASSLIDTGLGNEQFFGPGTRLTVL.

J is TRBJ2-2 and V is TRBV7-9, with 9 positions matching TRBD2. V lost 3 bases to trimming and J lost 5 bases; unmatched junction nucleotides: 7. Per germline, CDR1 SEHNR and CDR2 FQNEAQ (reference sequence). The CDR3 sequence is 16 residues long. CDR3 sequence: CASSFSFSGGTGELFF. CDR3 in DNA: TGTGCCAGCAGCTTTTCTTTTAGCGGGGGAACCGGGGAGCTGTTTTTT.

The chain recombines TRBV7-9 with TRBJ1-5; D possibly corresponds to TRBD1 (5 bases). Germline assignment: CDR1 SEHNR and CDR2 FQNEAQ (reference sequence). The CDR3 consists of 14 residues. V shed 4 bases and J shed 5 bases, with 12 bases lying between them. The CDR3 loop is CASSSRQSDQPQHF. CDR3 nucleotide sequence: TGTGCCAGCAGCTCCCGACAGAGTGATCAGCCCCAGCATTTT.

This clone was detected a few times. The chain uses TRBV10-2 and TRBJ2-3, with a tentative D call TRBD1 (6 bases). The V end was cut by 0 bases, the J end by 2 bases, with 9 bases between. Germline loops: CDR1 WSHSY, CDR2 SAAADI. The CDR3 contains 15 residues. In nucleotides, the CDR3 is TGCGCCAGCAGTGAGTCGAACAGGGTCACAGATACGCAGTATTTT. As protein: CASSESNRVTDTQYF.

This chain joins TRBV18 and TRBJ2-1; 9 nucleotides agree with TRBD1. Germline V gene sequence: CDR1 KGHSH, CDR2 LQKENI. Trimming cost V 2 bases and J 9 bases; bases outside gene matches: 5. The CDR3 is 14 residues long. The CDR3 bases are TGTGCCAGCTCACCAGGGACAGGGAGAGGTGAGCAGTTCTTC. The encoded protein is CASSPGTGRGEQFF. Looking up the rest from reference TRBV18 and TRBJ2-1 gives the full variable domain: NAGVMQNPRHLVRRRGQEARLRCSPMKGHSHVYWYRQLPEEGLKFMVYLQKENIIDESGMPKERFSAEFPKEGPSILRIQQVVRGDSAAYFCASSPGTGRGEQFFGPGTRLTVL.

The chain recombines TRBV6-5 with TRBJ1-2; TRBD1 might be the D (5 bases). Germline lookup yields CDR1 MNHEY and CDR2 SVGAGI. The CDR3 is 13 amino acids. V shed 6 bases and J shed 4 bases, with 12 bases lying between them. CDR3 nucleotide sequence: TGTGCCAGCAGCGACAGTTTTACCTATGGCTACACCTTC. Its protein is CASSDSFTYGYTF.

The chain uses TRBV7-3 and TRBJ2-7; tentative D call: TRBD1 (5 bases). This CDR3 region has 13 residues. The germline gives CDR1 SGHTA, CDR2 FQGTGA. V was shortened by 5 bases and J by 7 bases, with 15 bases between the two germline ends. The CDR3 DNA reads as TGTGCCAGCAGCGAGCAGGCAGGGTGGGAGCAGTACTTC. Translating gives CASSEQAGWEQYF.

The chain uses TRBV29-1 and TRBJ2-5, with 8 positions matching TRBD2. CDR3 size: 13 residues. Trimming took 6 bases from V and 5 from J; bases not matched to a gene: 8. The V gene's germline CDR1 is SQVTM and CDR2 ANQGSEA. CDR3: CSVRRGGGETQYF. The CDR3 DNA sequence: TGCAGCGTACGAAGGGGCGGGGGGGAGACCCAGTACTTC.

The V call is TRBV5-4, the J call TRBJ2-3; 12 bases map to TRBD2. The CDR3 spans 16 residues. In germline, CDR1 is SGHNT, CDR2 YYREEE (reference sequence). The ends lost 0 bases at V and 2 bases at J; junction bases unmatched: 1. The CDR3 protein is CASSLGLAGVTDTQYF. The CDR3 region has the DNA TGTGCCAGCAGCTTGGGACTAGCGGGAGTCACAGATACGCAGTATTTT. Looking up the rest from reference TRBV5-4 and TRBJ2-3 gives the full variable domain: ETGVTQSPTHLIKTRGQQVTLRCSSQSGHNTVSWYQQALGQGPQFIFQYYREEENGRGNFPPRFSGLQFPNYSSELNVNALELDDSALYLCASSLGLAGVTDTQYFGPGTRLTVL.

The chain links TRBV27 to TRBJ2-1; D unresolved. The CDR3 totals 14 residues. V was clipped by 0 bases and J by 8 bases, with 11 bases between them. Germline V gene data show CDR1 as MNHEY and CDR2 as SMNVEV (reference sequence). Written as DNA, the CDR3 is TGTGCCAGCAGTTTATCGCGCTCGTCGGATGAGCAGTTCTTC. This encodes CASSLSRSSDEQFF.

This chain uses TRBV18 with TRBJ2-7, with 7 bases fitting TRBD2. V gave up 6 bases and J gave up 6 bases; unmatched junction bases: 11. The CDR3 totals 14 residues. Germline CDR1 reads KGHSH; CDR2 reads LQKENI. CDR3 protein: CASSPWGGSAEQYF. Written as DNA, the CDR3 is TGTGCCAGCTCGCCCTGGGGGGGTTCGGCCGAGCAGTACTTC.

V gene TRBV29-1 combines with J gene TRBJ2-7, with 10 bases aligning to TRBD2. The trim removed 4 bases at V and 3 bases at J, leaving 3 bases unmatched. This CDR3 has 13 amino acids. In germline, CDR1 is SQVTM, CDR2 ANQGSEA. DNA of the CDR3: TGCAGCGTTGGAGGGACTAGCGTCTACGAGCAGTACTTC. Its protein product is CSVGGTSVYEQYF.

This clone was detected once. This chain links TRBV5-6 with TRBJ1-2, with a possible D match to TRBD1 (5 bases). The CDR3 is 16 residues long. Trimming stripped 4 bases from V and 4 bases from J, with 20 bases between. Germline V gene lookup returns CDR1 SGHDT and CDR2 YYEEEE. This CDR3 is CASSLQEEGSFYGYTF. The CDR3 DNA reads TGTGCCAGCAGCCTGCAGGAGGAGGGGTCCTTCTATGGCTACACCTTC.

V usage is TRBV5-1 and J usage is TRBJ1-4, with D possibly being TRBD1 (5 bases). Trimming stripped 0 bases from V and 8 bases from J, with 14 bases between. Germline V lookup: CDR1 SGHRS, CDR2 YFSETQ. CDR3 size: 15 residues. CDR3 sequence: CASSLAQGRGEKLFF. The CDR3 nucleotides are TGCGCCAGCAGCTTGGCCCAGGGAAGAGGAGAAAAACTGTTTTTT.

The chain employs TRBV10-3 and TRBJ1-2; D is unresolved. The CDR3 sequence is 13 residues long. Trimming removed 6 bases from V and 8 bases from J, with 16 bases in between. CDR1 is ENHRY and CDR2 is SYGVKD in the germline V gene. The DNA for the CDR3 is TGTGCCATCAGAACTGACACCCAGGAGGGCTACACCTTC. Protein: CAIRTDTQEGYTF.

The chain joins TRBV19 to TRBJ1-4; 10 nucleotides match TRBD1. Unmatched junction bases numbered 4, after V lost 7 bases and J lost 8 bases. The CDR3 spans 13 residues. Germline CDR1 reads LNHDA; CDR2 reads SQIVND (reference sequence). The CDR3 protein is CASTTGGAEKLFF. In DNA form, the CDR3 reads TGTGCCAGTACGACAGGGGGCGCGGAAAAACTGTTTTTT.

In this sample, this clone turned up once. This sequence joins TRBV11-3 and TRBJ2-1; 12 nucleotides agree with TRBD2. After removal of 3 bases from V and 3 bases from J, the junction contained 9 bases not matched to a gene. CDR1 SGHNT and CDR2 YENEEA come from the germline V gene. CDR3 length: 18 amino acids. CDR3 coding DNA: TGTGCCAGCAGCTTGGGGGGACTAGCGGGTTCGAACTACAATGAGCAGTTCTTC. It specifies CASSLGGLAGSNYNEQFF.